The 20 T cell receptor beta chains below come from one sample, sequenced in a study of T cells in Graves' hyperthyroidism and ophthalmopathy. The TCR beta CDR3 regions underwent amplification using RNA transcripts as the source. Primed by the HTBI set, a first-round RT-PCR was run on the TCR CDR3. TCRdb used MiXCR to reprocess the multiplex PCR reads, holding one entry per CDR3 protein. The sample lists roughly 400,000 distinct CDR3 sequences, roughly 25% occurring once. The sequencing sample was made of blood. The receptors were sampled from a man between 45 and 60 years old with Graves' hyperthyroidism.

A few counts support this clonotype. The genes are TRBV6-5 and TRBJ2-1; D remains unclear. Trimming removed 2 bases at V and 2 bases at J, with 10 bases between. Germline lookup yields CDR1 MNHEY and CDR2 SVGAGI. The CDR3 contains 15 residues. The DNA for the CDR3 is TGTGCCAGCAGTTACGAGGCAGGTACCTACAATGAGCAGTTCTTC. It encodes CASSYEAGTYNEQFF.

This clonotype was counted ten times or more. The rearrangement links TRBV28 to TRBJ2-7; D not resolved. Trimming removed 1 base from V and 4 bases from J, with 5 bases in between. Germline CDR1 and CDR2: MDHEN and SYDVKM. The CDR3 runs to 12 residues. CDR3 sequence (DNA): TGTGCCAGCAGTTTATACGATTACGAGCAGTACTTC. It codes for CASSLYDYEQYF. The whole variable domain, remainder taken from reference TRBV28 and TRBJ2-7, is DVKVTQSSRYLVKRTGEKVFLECVQDMDHENMFWYRQDPGLGLRLIYFSYDVKMKEKGDIPEGYSVSREKKERFSLILESASTNQTSMYLCASSLYDYEQYFGPGTRLTVT.

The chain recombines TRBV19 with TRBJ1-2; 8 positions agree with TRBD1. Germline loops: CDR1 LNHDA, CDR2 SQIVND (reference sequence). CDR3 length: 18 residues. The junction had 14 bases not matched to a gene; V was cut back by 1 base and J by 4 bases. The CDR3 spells CASSIGSGGVAPRYGYTF. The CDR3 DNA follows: TGTGCCAGTAGTATAGGGTCAGGGGGCGTCGCTCCGCGCTATGGCTACACCTTC.

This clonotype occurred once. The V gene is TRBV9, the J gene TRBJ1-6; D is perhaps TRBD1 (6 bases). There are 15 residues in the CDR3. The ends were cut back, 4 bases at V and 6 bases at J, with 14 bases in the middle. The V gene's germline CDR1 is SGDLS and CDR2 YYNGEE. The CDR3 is CASSQGGRINSPLHF. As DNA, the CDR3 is TGTGCCAGCAGCCAAGGGGGTCGTATTAATTCACCCCTCCACTTT.

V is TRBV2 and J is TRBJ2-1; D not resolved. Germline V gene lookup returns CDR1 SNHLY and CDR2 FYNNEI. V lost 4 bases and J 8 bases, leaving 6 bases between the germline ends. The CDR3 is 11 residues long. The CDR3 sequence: CASSGFDEQFF. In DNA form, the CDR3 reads TGTGCCAGCAGTGGGTTCGATGAGCAGTTCTTC. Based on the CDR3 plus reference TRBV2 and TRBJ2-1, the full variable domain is EPEVTQTPSHQVTQMGQEVILRCVPISNHLYFYWYRQILGQKVEFLVSFYNNEISEKSEIFDDQFSVERPDGSNFTLKIRSTKLEDSAMYFCASSGFDEQFFGPGTRLTVL.

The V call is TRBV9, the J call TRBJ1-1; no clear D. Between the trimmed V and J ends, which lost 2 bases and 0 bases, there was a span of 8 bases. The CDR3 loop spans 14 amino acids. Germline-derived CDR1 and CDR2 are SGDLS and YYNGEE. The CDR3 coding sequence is TGTGCCAGCAGCGTCGAGGCCATGAACACTGAAGCTTTCTTT. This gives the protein CASSVEAMNTEAFF.

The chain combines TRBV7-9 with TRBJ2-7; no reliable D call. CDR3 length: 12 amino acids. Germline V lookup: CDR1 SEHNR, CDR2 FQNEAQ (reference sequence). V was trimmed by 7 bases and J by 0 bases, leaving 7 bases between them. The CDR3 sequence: CASISDSYEQYF. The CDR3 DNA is TGTGCCAGCATCTCAGACTCCTACGAGCAGTACTTC.

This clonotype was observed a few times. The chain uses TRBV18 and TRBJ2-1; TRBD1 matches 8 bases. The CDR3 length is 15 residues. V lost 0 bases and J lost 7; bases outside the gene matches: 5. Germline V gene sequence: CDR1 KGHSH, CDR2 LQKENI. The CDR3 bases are TGTGCCAGCTCACCACCTTTCGGACAGGGAAATGAGCAGTTCTTC. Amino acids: CASSPPFGQGNEQFF.

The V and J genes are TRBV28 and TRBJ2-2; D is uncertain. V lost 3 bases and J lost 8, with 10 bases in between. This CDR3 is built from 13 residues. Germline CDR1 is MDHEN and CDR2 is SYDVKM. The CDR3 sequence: CASSFEMHGELFF. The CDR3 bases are TGTGCCAGCAGTTTCGAGATGCATGGGGAGCTGTTTTTT. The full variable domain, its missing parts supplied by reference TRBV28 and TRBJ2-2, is DVKVTQSSRYLVKRTGEKVFLECVQDMDHENMFWYRQDPGLGLRLIYFSYDVKMKEKGDIPEGYSVSREKKERFSLILESASTNQTSMYLCASSFEMHGELFFGEGSRLTVL.

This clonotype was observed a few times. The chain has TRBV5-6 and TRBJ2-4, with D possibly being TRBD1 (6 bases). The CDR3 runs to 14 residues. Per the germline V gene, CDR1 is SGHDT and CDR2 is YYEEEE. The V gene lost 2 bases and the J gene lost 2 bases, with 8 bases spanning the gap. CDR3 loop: CASSFRGPKNIQYF. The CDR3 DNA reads TGTGCCAGCAGCTTCAGGGGTCCCAAAAACATTCAGTACTTC.

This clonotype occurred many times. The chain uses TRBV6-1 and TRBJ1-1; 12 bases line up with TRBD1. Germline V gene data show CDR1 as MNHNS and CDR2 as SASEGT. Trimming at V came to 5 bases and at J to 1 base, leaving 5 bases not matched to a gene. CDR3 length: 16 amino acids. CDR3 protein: CASSYRDRGPNTEAFF. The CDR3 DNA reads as TGTGCCAGCAGTTATAGGGACAGGGGGCCGAACACTGAAGCTTTCTTT.

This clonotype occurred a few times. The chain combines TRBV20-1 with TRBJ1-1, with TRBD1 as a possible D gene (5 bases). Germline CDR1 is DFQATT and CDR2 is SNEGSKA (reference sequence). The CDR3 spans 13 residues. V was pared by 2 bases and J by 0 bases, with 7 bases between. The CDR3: CSARRGVNTEAFF. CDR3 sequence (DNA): TGCAGTGCTAGACGAGGGGTGAACACTGAAGCTTTCTTT.

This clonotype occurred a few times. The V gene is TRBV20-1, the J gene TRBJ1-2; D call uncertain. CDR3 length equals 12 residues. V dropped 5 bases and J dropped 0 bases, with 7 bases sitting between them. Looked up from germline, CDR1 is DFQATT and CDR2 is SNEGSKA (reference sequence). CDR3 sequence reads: CSAPQANYGYTF. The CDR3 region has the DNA TGCAGTGCTCCTCAGGCTAACTATGGCTACACCTTC.

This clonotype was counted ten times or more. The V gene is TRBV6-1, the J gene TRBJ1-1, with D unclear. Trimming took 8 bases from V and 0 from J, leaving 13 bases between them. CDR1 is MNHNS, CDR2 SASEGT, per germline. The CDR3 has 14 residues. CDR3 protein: CASGEGRMNTEAFF. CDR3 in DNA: TGTGCCAGCGGAGAGGGCAGAATGAACACTGAAGCTTTCTTT.

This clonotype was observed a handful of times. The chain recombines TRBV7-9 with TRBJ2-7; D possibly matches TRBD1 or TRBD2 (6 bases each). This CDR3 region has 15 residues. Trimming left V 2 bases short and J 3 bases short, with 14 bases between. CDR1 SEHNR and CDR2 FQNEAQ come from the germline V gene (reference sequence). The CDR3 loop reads CASSLREGGIYEQYF. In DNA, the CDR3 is TGTGCCAGCAGCTTACGCGAAGGGGGGATCTACGAGCAGTACTTC.

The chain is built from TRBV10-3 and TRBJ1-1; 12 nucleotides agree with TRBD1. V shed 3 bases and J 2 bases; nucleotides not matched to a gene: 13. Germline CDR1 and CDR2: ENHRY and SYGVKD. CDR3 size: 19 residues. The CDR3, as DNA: TGTGCCATCAGTGACCTGACGGGACAGGGGGCGAGGGGAAACACTGAAGCTTTCTTT. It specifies CAISDLTGQGARGNTEAFF.

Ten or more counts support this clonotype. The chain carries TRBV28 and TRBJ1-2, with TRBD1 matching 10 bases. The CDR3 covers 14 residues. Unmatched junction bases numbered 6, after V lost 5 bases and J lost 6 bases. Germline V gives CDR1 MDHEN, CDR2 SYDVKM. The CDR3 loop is CASSPTGTGDGYTF. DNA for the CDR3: TGTGCCAGCAGTCCCACCGGGACAGGGGATGGCTACACCTTC.

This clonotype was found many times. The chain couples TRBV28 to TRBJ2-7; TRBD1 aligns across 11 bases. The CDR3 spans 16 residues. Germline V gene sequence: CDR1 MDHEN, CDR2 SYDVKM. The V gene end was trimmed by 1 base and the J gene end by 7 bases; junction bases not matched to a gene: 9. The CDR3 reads CASSLYGQGARKEQYF. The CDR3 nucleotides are TGTGCCAGCAGTTTATACGGACAGGGGGCGCGTAAAGAGCAGTACTTC.

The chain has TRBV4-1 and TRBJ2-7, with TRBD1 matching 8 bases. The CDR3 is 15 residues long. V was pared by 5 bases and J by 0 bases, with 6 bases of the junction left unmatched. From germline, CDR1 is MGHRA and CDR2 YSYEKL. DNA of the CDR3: TGCGCCAGCAGCATACGGGACAGGTCCTCCTACGAGCAGTACTTC. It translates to CASSIRDRSSYEQYF.

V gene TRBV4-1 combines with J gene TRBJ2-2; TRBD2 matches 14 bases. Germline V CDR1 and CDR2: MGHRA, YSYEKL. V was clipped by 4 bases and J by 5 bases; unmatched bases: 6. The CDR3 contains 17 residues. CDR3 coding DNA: TGCGCCAGCAGCCCGACCGGACTAGCGGGAGGAACCGGGGAGCTGTTTTTT. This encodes CASSPTGLAGGTGELFF.